Listed here are 8 T cell receptor beta chains from one sample, sequenced in a study of T-cell reconstitution after alpha-beta-depleted transplantation in children (dated by TCRdb to 2016 to 2017). This sample's treatment or condition label indicates: allogeneic hematopoietic cell transplantation with graft depleted of TCRalphabeta T cells and CD19 B cells. The method was PCR. Data came from an Illumina HiSeq 2500. Molecular barcoding was employed in the preparation of TCR libraries, with unique molecular identifiers being used to normalize TCRbeta repertoire quantification. The public reads were reprocessed in TCRdb via fastp at Q25 and MiXCR, keeping in-frame beta chains. Entries that share a CDR3 protein sequence are merged under the most common genes and DNA. A total of some 100,000 distinct CDR3 sequences appear in this sample, roughly a quarter of them only once. The top ten constitute about 20% of the sample.

This material consisted of PBMCs, taken before TCRalphabeta/CD19-depleted stem cell transplant. These receptors were obtained from a boy aged 2 to 9 with acute lymphoblastic leukemia, due to receive a stem cell transplant.

This clonotype appeared many times. The chain joins TRBV5-6 to TRBJ2-7; D could derive from TRBD1 or TRBD2 (5 bases each). The CDR3 has 18 residues. Germline lookup yields CDR1 SGHDT and CDR2 YYEEEE. V lost 3 bases and J lost 3, with 25 bases in between. CDR3 in amino acids: CASSYRGDPFTNRYEQYF. CDR3 DNA: TGTGCCAGCAGCTATCGGGGCGATCCTTTTACGAACCGCTACGAGCAGTACTTC.

The gene calls are TRBV18 and TRBJ2-1; weak D call: TRBD2 (5 bases). Trimming removed 2 bases at V and 10 bases at J, with 6 bases between. The CDR3 is made up of 11 amino acids. The germline V gene has CDR1 KGHSH and CDR2 LQKENI. CDR3 bases: TGTGCCAGCTCACCAGAGCGGGAGCAGTTCTTC. This gives the protein CASSPEREQFF. The full variable domain, completed using reference TRBV18 and TRBJ2-1, is NAGVMQNPRHLVRRRGQEARLRCSPMKGHSHVYWYRQLPEEGLKFMVYLQKENIIDESGMPKERFSAEFPKEGPSILRIQQVVRGDSAAYFCASSPEREQFFGPGTRLTVL.

This sequence joins TRBV4-2 and TRBJ1-5; D remains ambiguous. This CDR3 contains 14 residues. Trimming stripped 1 base from V and 6 bases from J, with 10 bases between. CDR1 is LGHNA and CDR2 is YNFKEQ in the germline V gene. The CDR3 DNA reads TGTGCCAGCAGCCAAGGCAGTGAGGGTCAGCCCCAGCATTTT. This gives the protein CASSQGSEGQPQHF.

V and J are TRBV30 and TRBJ1-1; 9 nucleotides line up with TRBD1. Germline loops: CDR1 GTSNPN, CDR2 SVGIG (reference sequence). V shed 6 bases, J shed 0 bases, and the junction held 5 bases outside the gene matches. The CDR3 runs 14 residues. The chain's CDR3 is CACRDRVLNTEAFF. The CDR3 nucleotides read TGTGCCTGCCGGGACAGGGTCCTGAACACTGAAGCTTTCTTT.

The genes are TRBV5-1 and TRBJ2-3; possible D gene TRBD2, 5 bases. Per germline, CDR1 SGHRS and CDR2 YFSETQ. V lost 1 base, J lost 4 bases, and 19 bases lay in between. The CDR3 runs 17 residues. The DNA for the CDR3 is TGCGCCAGCAGCTTGATGCCTGCGGGCCCCCGATCAGATACGCAGTATTTT. This codes for CASSLMPAGPRSDTQYF.

The chain recombines TRBV7-9 with TRBJ2-3; 12 bases agree with TRBD1. The germline CDR1 and CDR2 sequences are SEHNR and FQNEAQ (reference sequence). Trimming took 5 bases from V and 4 from J; bases not matched to a gene: 4. The CDR3 spans 15 residues. CDR3 coding DNA: TGTGCCAGCAGCGCAGGGACAGGGGGCGCAGATACGCAGTATTTT. This gives the protein CASSAGTGGADTQYF.

V gene TRBV6-1 combines with J gene TRBJ2-7, with a tentative D call TRBD2 (7 bases). CDR1 and CDR2 (germline): MNHNS, SASEGT. The germline V and J ends were trimmed by 6 bases and 2 bases, with 20 bases remaining between them. The CDR3 spans 16 residues. CDR3 coding DNA: TGTGCCAGCAGCCCCCCCAGCGGAGGGGGGGCCTACGAGCAGTACTTC. It is translated as CASSPPSGGGAYEQYF.

This clonotype was recorded many times. The rearrangement uses TRBV12-3 or TRBV12-4 and TRBJ2-1, with TRBD2 identical over 7 bases. The ends lost 6 bases at V and 4 bases at J; junction bases unmatched: 18. CDR3 length equals 18 residues. The CDR3 reads CASSSLLTKRGLYNEQFF. CDR3 DNA: TGTGCCAGCAGCTCCCTTCTTACCAAGCGGGGCCTGTACAATGAGCAGTTCTTC.